This T cell receptor (beta chain) was sequenced in a study of T cells in tumors and immune-related adverse events (dated by TCRdb to the early 2020s). In the case of this clone: What this receptor recognizes is not known. Within one base of it there is no much larger clone, and no base qualities were kept.

The CDR3 holds 17 amino acids from the cysteine to the phenylalanine. Of all the DNA, just the CDR3 is kept, 51 bases in frame from base 1. For CDR1 and CDR2, the germline V gene lists SGHAT and FQNNGV. After removal of 6 bases from V and 1 base from J, the junction retains 10 bases not matched to a gene. Using the immunoSEQ assay, the TCR beta locus was amplified and sequenced, producing bulk TCR Vbeta CDR3 data. Under the source paper's analysis protocol: Non-productive CDR3s, sequences shorter than 7 amino acids, and those not starting with C or ending with F/W were excluded. Analysis was restricted to specimens with at least 1000 reads, and clonotypes were defined at the amino acid level. To compute clonality, Pielou's evenness was subtracted from 1. To equalize library sizes, abundance-weighted random subsampling with replacement was performed 100 times so that 95% confidence intervals could be reported. The Morisita overlap index was used to quantify repertoire overlap, and the top 40 clones in each specimen were examined for overlap with the irAE. The source is immuneACCESS, and TCRdb retained only in-frame sequences with V and J called. Part of the clones is not carried over; for the studies checked, unresolved V genes explain less than half of this, and the remainder is unexplained. V and J calls and clone size are copied from that table; D and trimming were computed from the DNA. The sample table holds more than 20,000 clones, of which about nine tenths were seen once. The leading ten clones occupy approximately 1.5% of the sample.

What this sample's treatment or condition label stands for: nivolumab (PD-1 blockade) given before sampling. The DNeasy Blood and Tissue Kit was used to extract DNA from the formalin-fixed paraffin-embedded specimens. This receptor was identified in a female donor with metastatic renal cell carcinoma. The sequences come from lymph node tissue, collected from a patient treated with anti-PD-1 therapy. The V and J genes are TRBV11-2 and TRBJ2-3; a stretch of 10 junction bases matches TRBD2. The CDR3 region: CASRLQFSGRRTDTQYF. In nucleotide form, the sequence is TGTGCCAGCAGACTCCAATTTAGCGGGAGGCGCACAGATACGCAGTATTTT.